The rows below give T cell receptor beta chains drawn from one sample of a study of T-cell reconstitution after alpha-beta-depleted transplantation in children. TCRdb used MiXCR to reprocess the PCR reads, holding one entry per CDR3 protein. Here the sample spans 28,000 or so distinct CDR3 sequences, 15% to 20% being singletons. Sequencing used PBMCs, mostly from graft donor cells, obtained 60 days after TCRalphabeta/CD19-depleted stem cell transplant. The receptors come from a male patient between 2 and 15 years old who had a stem cell transplant for acute lymphoblastic leukemia, so the T cells may come from the graft donor. CDR3s include the opening cysteine and the closing phenylalanine or tryptophan. A D gene is named only where the DNA matches it firmly.

V gene	D gene	J gene	CDR3 protein
TRBV20-1	NA	TRBJ1-4	CSARDETGYAQGEKLFF
TRBV7-6	NA	TRBJ2-7	CASSLAAYF
TRBV3-1	NA	TRBJ1-2	CASMGSDNYGYTF
TRBV7-2	NA	TRBJ2-1	CASSFGGPLGYEQFF
TRBV7-9	TRBD2	TRBJ2-7	CASSILPNLAGRGRYEQYF
TRBV5-5	TRBD1	TRBJ2-7	CASTPWDRPYEQYF
TRBV20-1	TRBD1	TRBJ1-5	CSATGTGGRDGSPQHF
TRBV20-1	NA	TRBJ1-2	CSAFLGQGLSYGYTF
TRBV7-9	NA	TRBJ1-1	CASSQDRNTEAFF
TRBV20-1	NA	TRBJ1-6	CSARDEGHSPLHF
TRBV10-1	TRBD1	TRBJ1-1	CASSESYGTAGAWGTEAFF
TRBV4-3	NA	TRBJ2-5	CASSQETGRETQYF
TRBV2	TRBD2	TRBJ2-7	CASSEGLAGGLFASYEQYF
TRBV5-6	NA	TRBJ2-5	CASSQPTETQYF
TRBV10-3	NA	TRBJ2-3	CASQVTDTQYF
TRBV7-8	NA	TRBJ1-5	CASSPVGRNQPQHF
TRBV20-1	NA	TRBJ2-3	CSASYLSGPTDTQYF
TRBV2	NA	TRBJ1-1	CASSVFEAFF
TRBV7-2	NA	TRBJ2-3	CASSLVTAVTDTQYF
TRBV5-1	TRBD1	TRBJ2-1	CASSTLNRGSSYNEQFF
TRBV7-6	NA	TRBJ2-2	CASSLGTSNTGELFF
TRBV9	TRBD1	TRBJ2-2	CASSGWTGATGELFF